This TCR beta chain appears in the sequencing data of a study of blood T cell repertoires in COVID-19. For the study at large: Some COVID-19 samples were acute and others convalescent; all came from the United States, Italy and Spain.

The CDR3 runs to 17 residues. The V gene's germline CDR1 is LNHDA and CDR2 SQIVND (reference sequence). With 3 bases removed from V and 2 bases from J, the gap between germline ends came to 20 bases. Assay used: immunoSEQ multiplex PCR; TCRdb lists only in-frame clones, some missing. The sample consists of under 250,000 clones, approximately 78% of them appearing once. The receptor's source is a woman aged 18-29 years with acute or convalescent COVID-19. The chain is built from TRBV19 and TRBJ2-7; D may be TRBD2 (5 bases). The material sequenced was peripheral blood. CDR3 protein: CASSIGVRPTRTYEQYF. CDR3 DNA sequence: TGTGCCAGTAGTATCGGGGTCCGACCGACCAGGACCTACGAGCAGTACTTC.